One TCR beta chain is described in this entry. These data belong to a study of shared clonotypes between healthy human individuals. All the donors were Caucasian adults who lived in Nashville, Tennessee. The V and J ends lost 4 bases and 1 base, in that order; junction bases with no gene match: 5. The CDR3 covers 15 residues. The germline gives CDR1 LNHDA, CDR2 SQIVND (reference sequence). Using immunoSEQ multiplex PCR, the repertoire was profiled, and TCRdb retains in-frame clones only, with some absent. This sample has fewer than 2.5 million clones; approximately 93% occur once, and the top ten carry approximately 0.37%.

Specimen: naive CD4+ T cells from PBMCs. Sample subset: CD45RA+ positively selected. This receptor was obtained from a man younger than 35 in good health. Some clones in this sample may be carry-over from other donors' samples. The chain couples TRBV19 to TRBJ2-5, with 8 bases aligning to TRBD2. CDR3 sequence reads: CASSRLAGAQETQYF. CDR3 sequence (DNA): TGTGCCAGTAGTAGGCTAGCGGGTGCCCAAGAGACCCAGTACTTC.